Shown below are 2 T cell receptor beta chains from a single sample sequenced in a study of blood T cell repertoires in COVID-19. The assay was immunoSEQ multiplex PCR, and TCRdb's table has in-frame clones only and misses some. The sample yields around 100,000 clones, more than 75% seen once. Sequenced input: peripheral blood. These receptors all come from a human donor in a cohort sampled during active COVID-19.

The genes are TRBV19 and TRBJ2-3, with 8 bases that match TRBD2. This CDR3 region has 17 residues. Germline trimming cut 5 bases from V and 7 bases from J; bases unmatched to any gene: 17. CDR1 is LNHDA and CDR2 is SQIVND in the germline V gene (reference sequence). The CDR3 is CASSVPSRGARPNTQYF. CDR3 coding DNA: TGTGCCAGTAGTGTCCCCTCGCGGGGGGCCCGCCCGAATACGCAGTATTTT.

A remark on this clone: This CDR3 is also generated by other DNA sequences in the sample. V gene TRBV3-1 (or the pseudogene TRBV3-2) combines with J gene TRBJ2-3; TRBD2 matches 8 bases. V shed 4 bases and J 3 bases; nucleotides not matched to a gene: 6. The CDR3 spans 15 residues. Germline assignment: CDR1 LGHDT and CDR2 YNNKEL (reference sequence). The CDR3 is CASSPRGGLTDTQYF. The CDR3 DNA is TGTGCCAGCAGCCCTCGGGGGGGGTTGACAGATACGCAGTATTTT.